The rows below give T cell receptor beta chains drawn from one sample of a study of cytomegalovirus exposure and HLA in healthy donors. TCRdb's table, derived via immunoSEQ multiplex PCR, lists solely in-frame clones and lacks some. The data show 110,000 or so clones, roughly 72% seen once. Sequencing input: PBMCs. The source is a middle-aged woman in good health and CMV-seropositive. Each CDR3 is given with its conserved first and last residue. A D gene is named only where the DNA matches it firmly. Some rows have no size entry. The others give once, few or many, or a class for an expanded clone.

v_gene	j_gene	abundance	d_gene	CDR3nt	CDR3aa
TRBV2	TRBJ2-1	-	TRBD1	TGTGCCAGCAAACGGGACAGAACGAATTACAATGAGCAGTTCTTC	CASKRDRTNYNEQFF
TRBV18	TRBJ1-1	-	-	TGTGCCAGCTCACCACCGGCAGGGGTAACTCCAGGAGCTTTCTTT	CASSPPAGVTPGAFF
TRBV29-1	TRBJ1-2	-	-	TGCAGCGTTGCCGCAGGGATCGATGGCTACACCTTC	CSVAAGIDGYTF
TRBV5-1	TRBJ2-1	few	-	TGCGCCAGCACCCTGATATCGAGCTCCTACAATGAGCAGTTCTTC	CASTLISSSYNEQFF
TRBV5-1	TRBJ2-6	once	TRBD1	TGCGCCAGCCTGGGACAGGGCATTTCCGGGGCCAACGTCCTGACTTTC	CASLGQGISGANVLTF
TRBV7-8	TRBJ1-1	-	-	TGTGCCAGCAGCTTCGCCATTACGGACACTGAAGCTTTCTTT	CASSFAITDTEAFF
TRBV7-9	TRBJ1-4	-	-	TGTGCCAGCATCCCCACCGGACAGCCGAATGAAAAACTGTTTTTT	CASIPTGQPNEKLFF
TRBV5-1	TRBJ2-3	-	-	TGCGCCAGCAGCTTGAGTAGCGGTCTTAGCACAGATACGCAGTATTTT	CASSLSSGLSTDTQYF
TRBV4-1	TRBJ1-2	-	-	TGCGCCAGCAGCCTATTCCACCCTCCGGGACACAACTATGGCTACACCTTC	CASSLFHPPGHNYGYTF
TRBV7-2	TRBJ1-5	-	TRBD1	TGTGCCAGCAGCTTCGGGACAGGGGGACATCAGCCCCAGCATTTT	CASSFGTGGHQPQHF
TRBV7-8	TRBJ2-2	-	-	TGTGCCAGCAGCGCCCCCTCAATAGCGTCGAACACCGGGGAGCTGTTTTTT	CASSAPSIASNTGELFF
TRBV10-3	TRBJ1-2	-	-	TGTGCCATCTCGTACAGCTCTAACTATGGCTACACCTTC	CAISYSSNYGYTF
TRBV7-9	TRBJ2-1	-	-	TGTGCCAGCAGCTTAGGAGGCGGAGCCAACAATGAGCAGTTCTTC	CASSLGGGANNEQFF
TRBV2	TRBJ2-7	-	TRBD1	TGTGCCAGCAAGGTCGGGACAGAGTCCTACGAGCAGTACTTC	CASKVGTESYEQYF